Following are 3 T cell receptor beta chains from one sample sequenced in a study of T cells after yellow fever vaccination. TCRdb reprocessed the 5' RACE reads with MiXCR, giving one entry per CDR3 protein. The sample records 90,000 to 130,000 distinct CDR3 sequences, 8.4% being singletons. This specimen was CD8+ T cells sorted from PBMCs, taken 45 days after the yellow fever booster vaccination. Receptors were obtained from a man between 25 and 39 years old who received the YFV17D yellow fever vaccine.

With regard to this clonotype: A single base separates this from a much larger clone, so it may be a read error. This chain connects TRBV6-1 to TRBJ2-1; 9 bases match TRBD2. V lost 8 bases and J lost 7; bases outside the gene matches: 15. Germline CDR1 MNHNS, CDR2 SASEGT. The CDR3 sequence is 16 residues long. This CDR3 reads CASFGPSGRPCNEQFF. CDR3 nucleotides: TGTGCCAGCTTTGGCCCCAGCGGGAGGCCCTGTAATGAGCAGTTCTTC.

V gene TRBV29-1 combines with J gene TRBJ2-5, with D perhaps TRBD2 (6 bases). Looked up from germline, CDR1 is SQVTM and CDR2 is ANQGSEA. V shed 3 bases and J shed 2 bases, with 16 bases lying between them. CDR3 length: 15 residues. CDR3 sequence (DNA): TGCAGCGTTGAGGAGGAGGGCCAGCAACAAGAGACCCAGTACTTC. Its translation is CSVEEEGQQQETQYF.

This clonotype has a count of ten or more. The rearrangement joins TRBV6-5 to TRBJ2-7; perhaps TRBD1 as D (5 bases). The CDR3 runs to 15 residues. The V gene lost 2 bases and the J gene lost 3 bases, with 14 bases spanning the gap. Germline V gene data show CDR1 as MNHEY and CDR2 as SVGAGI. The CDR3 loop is CASSYGQGTHYEQYF. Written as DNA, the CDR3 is TGTGCCAGCAGTTACGGGCAGGGAACTCACTACGAGCAGTACTTC.